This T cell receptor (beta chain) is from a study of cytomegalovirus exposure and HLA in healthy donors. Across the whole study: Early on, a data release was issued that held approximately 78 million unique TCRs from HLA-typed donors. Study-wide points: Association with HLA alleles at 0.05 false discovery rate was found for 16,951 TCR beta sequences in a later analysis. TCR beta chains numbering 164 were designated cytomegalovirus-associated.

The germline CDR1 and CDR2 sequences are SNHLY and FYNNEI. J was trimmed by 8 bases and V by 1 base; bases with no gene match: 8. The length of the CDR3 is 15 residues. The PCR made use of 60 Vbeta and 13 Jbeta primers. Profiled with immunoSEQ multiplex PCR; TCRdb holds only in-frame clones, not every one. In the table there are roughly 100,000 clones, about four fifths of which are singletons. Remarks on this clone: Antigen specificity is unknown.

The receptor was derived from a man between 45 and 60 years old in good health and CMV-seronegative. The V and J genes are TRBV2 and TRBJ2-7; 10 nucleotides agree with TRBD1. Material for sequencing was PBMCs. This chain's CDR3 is CASSEGGQGTAKQYV. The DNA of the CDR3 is TGTGCCAGCAGTGAAGGGGGACAGGGGACCGCCAAGCAGTACGTC.